One and the same sample provided the 5 T cell receptor beta chains below, sequenced in a study of shared clonotypes between healthy human individuals. Method: immunoSEQ multiplex PCR; TCRdb's copy keeps in-frame clones and lacks some. This table has some 2 million clones, over 85% appearing once. Cells designated naive CD8 were CD45RO-negative and were positively selected for CCR7, with terminally differentiated effector memory CD45RA+ cells excluded. The sequenced material came from naive CD8+ T cells sorted from blood. The origin of the receptors is a man younger than 35 in good health.

This chain connects TRBV6-4 to TRBJ2-3; no reliable D call. V dropped 8 bases and J dropped 5 bases, with 8 bases sitting between them. This CDR3 region has 11 residues. Germline V gene sequence: CDR1 MRHNA, CDR2 SNTAGT. This CDR3 reads CASRSRDTQYF. CDR3 nucleotide sequence: TGTGCCAGCCGATCCAGAGATACGCAGTATTTT.

This clone was counted a single time. The chain is built from TRBV28 and TRBJ2-1, with 8 bases fitting TRBD1. CDR3 length equals 15 residues. Germline assignment: CDR1 MDHEN and CDR2 SYDVKM. The junction had 9 bases not matched to a gene; V was cut back by 1 base and J by 10 bases. The CDR3 here is CASSLFFGTGPEQFF. The CDR3 DNA sequence: TGTGCCAGCAGTTTATTTTTTGGGACAGGTCCAGAGCAGTTCTTC. The full variable domain, completed using reference TRBV28 and TRBJ2-1, is DVKVTQSSRYLVKRTGEKVFLECVQDMDHENMFWYRQDPGLGLRLIYFSYDVKMKEKGDIPEGYSVSREKKERFSLILESASTNQTSMYLCASSLFFGTGPEQFFGPGTRLTVL.

This sequence joins TRBV5-4 and TRBJ2-5; D is possibly TRBD1 (5 bases). CDR3 length equals 14 residues. V dropped 5 bases and J dropped 4 bases, with 15 bases sitting between them. Germline assignment: CDR1 SGHNT and CDR2 YYREEE (reference sequence). CDR3: CASRNQGVIETQYF. Written as DNA, the CDR3 is TGTGCCAGCAGGAACCAAGGGGTGATAGAGACCCAGTACTTC.

This clone was recorded once. The chain carries TRBV7-9 and TRBJ1-2; D is unclear. The V end lost 3 bases, the J end lost 3 bases, and 8 bases lay between the germline ends. The CDR3 covers 13 residues. The V gene's germline CDR1 is SEHNR and CDR2 FQNEAQ (reference sequence). In DNA, the CDR3 is TGTGCCAGCAGCTTGGCCGACCACTATGGCTACACCTTC. As protein: CASSLADHYGYTF.

The rearrangement links TRBV7-2 to TRBJ2-1, with 12 bases matching TRBD2. There are 17 residues in the CDR3. V shed 5 bases and J 1 base; nucleotides not matched to a gene: 6. Germline-derived CDR1 and CDR2 are SGHTA and FQGNSA. CDR3 in DNA: TGTGCCAGCAGCCTCCCGGGACTAGCGGGTTCCTACAATGAGCAGTTCTTC. It codes for CASSLPGLAGSYNEQFF.